This T cell receptor beta chain stems from a study of blood T cell repertoires in COVID-19. In assigning cohorts, the study relied on participant-reported clinical history. Recovered participants had two consecutive negative NP/OP PCR tests, healthcare professional clearance, or symptom resolution. The repertoire was sequenced with immunoSEQ multiplex PCR; TCRdb's copy has only in-frame clones and lacks some. This sample has about 380,000 clones, with approximately 84% found just once. V dropped 4 bases and J dropped 4; count of bases not matched to a gene: 3. CDR1 is LGHDT, CDR2 YNNKEL, per germline (reference sequence). The CDR3 is 15 amino acids.

This TCR was recovered from a woman in her 30s who had recovered from COVID-19. Input material: PBMCs or T cells enriched from blood (not recorded which). V and J are TRBV3-1 (or the pseudogene TRBV3-2) and TRBJ2-5; TRBD2 aligns across 13 bases. The CDR3 region is CASSPGLAGTETQYF. Written as DNA, the CDR3 is TGTGCCAGCAGCCCGGGACTAGCGGGGACAGAGACCCAGTACTTC.